Following are 5 T cell receptor beta chains from one sample sequenced in a study of PD-1 blockade in classical Hodgkin lymphoma. Relapses following autologous stem cell transplantation were seen in all patients, with brentuximab vedotin exposure varying. TCRdb's table, derived via immunoSEQ multiplex PCR, lists solely in-frame clones and lacks some. Counted here are about 110,000 clones, 89% occurring once; the ten biggest clones make up 15% to 20%. The sample here was peripheral blood mononuclear cells (PBMCs), taken before the second cycle of nivolumab. Every receptor here comes from a human donor with classical Hodgkin lymphoma.

The chain combines TRBV4-3 with TRBJ2-7; D perhaps matches TRBD1 (5 bases). The V end lost 1 base, the J end lost 6 bases, and 10 bases lay between the germline ends. Per germline, CDR1 LGHNA and CDR2 YSLEER. CDR3 length equals 13 residues. CDR3 sequence reads: CASSQAGTGEQYF. In DNA, the CDR3 is TGCGCCAGCAGCCAAGCCGGAACAGGCGAGCAGTACTTC.

The table lists this clone with a count of one. This sequence joins TRBV6-5 and TRBJ2-3, with 9 bases aligning to TRBD1. The germline V gene encodes CDR1 MNHEY and CDR2 SVGAGI. The V gene end was trimmed by 6 bases and the J gene end by 2 bases; junction bases not matched to a gene: 6. This CDR3 has 15 residues. The DNA of the CDR3 is TGTGCCAGCAGATGGGACAGGGTGAACACAGATACGCAGTATTTT. It specifies CASRWDRVNTDTQYF.

In this sample, this clone turned up once. This rearrangement joins TRBV29-1 to TRBJ2-7; D might be TRBD1 (5 bases). Between the trimmed V and J ends, which lost 4 bases and 3 bases, there was a span of 13 bases. The V gene's germline CDR1 is SQVTM and CDR2 ANQGSEA. This CDR3 region has 13 residues. As DNA, the CDR3 is TGCAGCGTTGTGGGAAGGGGTATCTACGAGCAGTACTTC. This codes for CSVVGRGIYEQYF.

The V call is TRBV28, the J call TRBJ1-5, with TRBD1 matching 7 bases. The CDR3 has 15 residues. J gave up 9 bases and V 6 bases, and 14 bases lay outside the gene matches. CDR1 MDHEN and CDR2 SYDVKM come from the germline V gene. The CDR3 nucleotides are TGTGCCAGCAGCCTCGCTAACAGGGGCGGAGGGCCCCAGCATTTT. It codes for CASSLANRGGGPQHF.

The chain carries TRBV14 and TRBJ1-6, with D tentatively TRBD1 (6 bases). The germline V gene has CDR1 SGHDN and CDR2 FVKESK. The CDR3 runs 13 residues. Trimming took off 5 bases at V and 8 bases at J, with 10 bases between the two ends. CDR3 bases: TGTGCCAGCAGCTTGTCAGGGGATTCACCCCTCCACTTT. This codes for CASSLSGDSPLHF.